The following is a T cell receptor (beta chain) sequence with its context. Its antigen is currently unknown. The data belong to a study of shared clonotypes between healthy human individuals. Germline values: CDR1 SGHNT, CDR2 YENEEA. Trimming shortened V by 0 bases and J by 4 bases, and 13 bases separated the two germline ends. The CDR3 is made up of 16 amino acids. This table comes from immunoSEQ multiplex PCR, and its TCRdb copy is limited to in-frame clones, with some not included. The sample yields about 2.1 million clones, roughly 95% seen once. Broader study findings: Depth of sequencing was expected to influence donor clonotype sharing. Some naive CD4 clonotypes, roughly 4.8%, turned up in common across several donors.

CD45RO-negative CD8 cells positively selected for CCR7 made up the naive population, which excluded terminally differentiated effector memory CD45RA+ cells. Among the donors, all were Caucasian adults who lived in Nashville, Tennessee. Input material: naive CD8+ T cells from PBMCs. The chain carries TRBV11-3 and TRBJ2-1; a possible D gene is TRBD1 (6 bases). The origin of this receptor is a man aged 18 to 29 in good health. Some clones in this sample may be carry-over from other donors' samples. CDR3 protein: CASSLDPRGQYNEQFF. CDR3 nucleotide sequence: TGTGCCAGCAGCTTAGATCCCCGGGGACAATACAATGAGCAGTTCTTC.